This T cell receptor beta chain emerged from a study of T cell responses to AZD1222 COVID-19 vaccine. TCRdb's copy holds only in-frame clones and misses some; the assay was immunoSEQ multiplex PCR. This sample has 65,000 to 90,000 clones, with approximately 90% found just once. Deletions cut 4 bases from V and 2 bases from J, with 14 bases between. The CDR3 covers 16 residues. The germline V gene encodes CDR1 SGHDN and CDR2 FVKESK. This specimen was peripheral blood, taken 28 days after the second AZD1222 dose. J is TRBJ2-2 and V is TRBV14, with TRBD2 as a possible D gene (5 bases). The source of this sequence is an adult who received the AZD1222 COVID-19 vaccine. The CDR3 loop reads CASSRLTGSNTGELFF. The CDR3 DNA sequence: TGTGCCAGCAGCCGGTTGACGGGATCCAACACCGGGGAGCTGTTTTTT.